The source of this T cell receptor (beta chain) is a study of vaccination and CD4 T cells after COVID-19. Across the study: The convalescents were made up of six males and four females, two of whom were Hispanic. Findings and caveats of the study: The great majority, 304 of 307 vaccine-specific clones, proved spike mono-reactive in convalescent patients.

About this clonotype: Its antigen is unknown.

Germline V gene lookup returns CDR1 KGHDR and CDR2 SFDVKD. There are 13 residues in the CDR3. V was shortened by 5 bases and J by 4 bases, with 8 bases between the two germline ends. Cultured CD4+ T cell DNA was sequenced using the Oncomine TCR Beta short-read assay. TCRdb reprocessed the PCR reads with MiXCR, giving one entry per CDR3 protein. The data show roughly 15,000 distinct CDR3 sequences, 61% seen once. Treatment noted: roughly 10-day PBMC culture with coronavirus spike peptide pools or control peptides (ViraFEST assay). This receptor was taken from a human donor who had recovered from COVID-19. The rearrangement links TRBV24-1 to TRBJ1-5; D is unclear. Material for sequencing was CD4+ T cells from blood, cultured in vitro. The CDR3 region is CATSGPNNQPQHF. The CDR3 DNA sequence: TGTGCCACCAGTGGTCCGAATAATCAGCCCCAGCATTTT.